The clone carrying this TCR beta chain was seen at least ten times. What it binds is unknown. The ends were cut back, 0 bases at V and 10 bases at J, with 7 bases in the middle. The CDR3 sequence is 11 residues long. CDR1 is GTSNPN and CDR2 is SVGIG in the germline V gene (reference sequence). This record belongs to a study of regulatory T cells in long-lasting Graves disease. The overall study: Under 3 months of antithyroid drugs had been taken by newly diagnosed Graves' patients. General study findings and limits: Because few samples were included, accuracy may have been lower. Persistent Graves' cases showed lower TCR diversity than newly diagnosed cases. Preferential use of TRBV28, TRBJ1-2 and TRBJ2-5 was seen in persistent disease.

Arm-PCR of CDR3 regions and iRepertoire HTBI primers were used to build TCR beta libraries. TCRdb processed the multiplex PCR reads anew with MiXCR; each CDR3 protein has one entry. The sample consists of about 400,000 distinct CDR3 sequences, 15% to 19% of them appearing once. This sample's time point: newly diagnosed GD, antithyroid drugs for less than 3 months. RNA from PBMCs was the source of the TCR library. The V call is TRBV30, the J call TRBJ2-1; D not certain. This TCR was recovered from a female donor with Graves disease. Specimen: peripheral blood mononuclear cells (PBMCs), collected at new diagnosis, from a patient treated with antithyroid drugs. The DNA of the CDR3 is TGTGCCTGGAGTGTATTTCGGGAGCAGTTCTTC. It codes for CAWSVFREQFF.